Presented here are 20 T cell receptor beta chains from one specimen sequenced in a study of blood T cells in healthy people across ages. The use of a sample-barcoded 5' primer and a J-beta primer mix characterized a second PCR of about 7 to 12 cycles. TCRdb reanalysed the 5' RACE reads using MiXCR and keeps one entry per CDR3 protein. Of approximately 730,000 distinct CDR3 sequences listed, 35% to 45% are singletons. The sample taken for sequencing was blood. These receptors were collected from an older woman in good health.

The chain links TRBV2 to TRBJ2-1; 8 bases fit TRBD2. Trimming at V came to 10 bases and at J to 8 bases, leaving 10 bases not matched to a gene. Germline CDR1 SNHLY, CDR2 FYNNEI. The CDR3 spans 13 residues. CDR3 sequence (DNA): TGTGCCAACCTTAACGGGGGGGCCGATGAGCAGTTCTTC. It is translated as CANLNGGADEQFF.

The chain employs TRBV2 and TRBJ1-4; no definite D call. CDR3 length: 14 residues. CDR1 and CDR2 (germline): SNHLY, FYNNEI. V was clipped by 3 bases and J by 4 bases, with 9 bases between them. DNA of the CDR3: TGTGCCAGCAGTGAGGGTAGGAGTAATGAAAAACTGTTTTTT. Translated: CASSEGRSNEKLFF.

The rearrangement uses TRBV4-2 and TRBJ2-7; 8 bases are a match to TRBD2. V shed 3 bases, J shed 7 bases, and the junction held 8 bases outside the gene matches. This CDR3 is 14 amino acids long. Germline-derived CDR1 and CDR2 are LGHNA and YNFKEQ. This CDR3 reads CASSQERELGEQYF. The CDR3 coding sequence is TGTGCCAGCAGCCAGGAGCGGGAGTTGGGGGAGCAGTACTTC.

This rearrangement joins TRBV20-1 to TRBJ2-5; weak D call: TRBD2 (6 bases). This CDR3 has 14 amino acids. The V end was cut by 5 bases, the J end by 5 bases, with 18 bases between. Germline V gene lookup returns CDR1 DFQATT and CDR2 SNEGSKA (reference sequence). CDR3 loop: CSAPRELGVETQYF. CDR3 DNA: TGCAGTGCTCCCCGGGAGCTGGGTGTGGAGACCCAGTACTTC.

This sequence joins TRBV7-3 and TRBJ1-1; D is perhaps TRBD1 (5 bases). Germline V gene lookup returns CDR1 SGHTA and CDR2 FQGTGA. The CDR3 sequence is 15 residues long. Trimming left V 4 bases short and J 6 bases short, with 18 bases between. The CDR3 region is CASSSQGMLESEAFF. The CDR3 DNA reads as TGTGCCAGCAGCTCCCAGGGTATGTTAGAGTCTGAAGCTTTCTTT.

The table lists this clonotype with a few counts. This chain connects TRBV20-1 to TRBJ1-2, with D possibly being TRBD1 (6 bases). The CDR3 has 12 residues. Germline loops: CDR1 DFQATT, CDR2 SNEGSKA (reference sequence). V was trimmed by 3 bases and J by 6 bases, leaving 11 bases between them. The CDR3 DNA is TGCAGTGCTAGCAAGGGGGGTGATGGCTACACCTTC. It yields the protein CSASKGGDGYTF.

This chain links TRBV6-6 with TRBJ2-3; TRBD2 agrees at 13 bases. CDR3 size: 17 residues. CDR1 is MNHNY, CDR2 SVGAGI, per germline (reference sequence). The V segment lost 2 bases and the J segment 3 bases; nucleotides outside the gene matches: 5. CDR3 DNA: TGTGCCAGCAGTTACACCCCGACTAGCGGGGGGACAGATACGCAGTATTTT. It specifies CASSYTPTSGGTDTQYF.

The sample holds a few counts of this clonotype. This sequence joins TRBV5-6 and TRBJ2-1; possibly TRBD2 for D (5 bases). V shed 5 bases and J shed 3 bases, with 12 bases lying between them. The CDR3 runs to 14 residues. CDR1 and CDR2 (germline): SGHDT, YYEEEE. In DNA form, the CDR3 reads TGTGCCAGCAGTCTGCCGGGGATCTACAATGAGCAGTTCTTC. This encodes CASSLPGIYNEQFF.

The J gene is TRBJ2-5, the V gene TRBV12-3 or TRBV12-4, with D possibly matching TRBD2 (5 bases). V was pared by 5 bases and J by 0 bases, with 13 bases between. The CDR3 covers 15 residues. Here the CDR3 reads CASSADRGYQETQYF. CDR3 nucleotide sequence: TGTGCCAGCAGTGCAGACCGGGGTTACCAAGAGACCCAGTACTTC.

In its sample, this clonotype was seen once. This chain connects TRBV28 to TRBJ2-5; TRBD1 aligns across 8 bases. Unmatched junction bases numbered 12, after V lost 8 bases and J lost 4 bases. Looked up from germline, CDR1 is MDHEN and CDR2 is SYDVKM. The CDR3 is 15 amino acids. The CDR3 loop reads CASGTPGQDTETQYF. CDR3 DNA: TGTGCCAGCGGAACACCGGGACAGGATACAGAGACCCAGTACTTC.

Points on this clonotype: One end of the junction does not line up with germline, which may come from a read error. CDR3 coding DNA: TGCAGTGCTAGAATGACAGGTTACTCTGGGGCCAACGTCCCGACTTTC. Translation: CSARMTGYSGANVPTF. V is TRBV20-1 and J is TRBJ2-6, with D possibly TRBD1 on 6 matching bases. The length of the CDR3 is 16 residues. Germline V gene data show CDR1 as DFQATT and CDR2 as SNEGSKA (reference sequence).

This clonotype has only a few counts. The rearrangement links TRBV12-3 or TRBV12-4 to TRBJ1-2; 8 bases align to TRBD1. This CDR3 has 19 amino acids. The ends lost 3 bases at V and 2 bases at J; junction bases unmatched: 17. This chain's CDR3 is CASSFGLHGQGRPNYGYTF. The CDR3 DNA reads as TGTGCCAGCAGTTTTGGTCTCCATGGACAGGGACGACCGAACTATGGCTACACCTTC.

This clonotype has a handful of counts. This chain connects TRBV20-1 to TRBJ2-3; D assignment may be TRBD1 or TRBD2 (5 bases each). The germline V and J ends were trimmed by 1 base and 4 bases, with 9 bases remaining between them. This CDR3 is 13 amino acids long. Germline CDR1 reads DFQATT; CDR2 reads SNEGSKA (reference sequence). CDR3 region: CSARGRGPDTQYF. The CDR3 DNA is TGCAGTGCTAGAGGACGGGGCCCAGATACGCAGTATTTT.

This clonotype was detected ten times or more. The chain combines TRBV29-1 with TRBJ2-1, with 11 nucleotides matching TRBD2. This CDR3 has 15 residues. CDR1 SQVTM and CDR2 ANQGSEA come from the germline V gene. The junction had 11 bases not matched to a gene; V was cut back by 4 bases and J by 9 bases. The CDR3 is CSVGGVAGGPGEQFF. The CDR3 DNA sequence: TGCAGCGTTGGTGGAGTAGCGGGAGGGCCGGGTGAGCAGTTCTTC.

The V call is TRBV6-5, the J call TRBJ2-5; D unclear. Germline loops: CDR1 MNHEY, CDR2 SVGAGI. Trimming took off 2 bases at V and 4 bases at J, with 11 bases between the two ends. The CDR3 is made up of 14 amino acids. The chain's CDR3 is CASSYVQWGETQYF. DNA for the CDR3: TGTGCCAGCAGTTACGTCCAGTGGGGAGAGACCCAGTACTTC.

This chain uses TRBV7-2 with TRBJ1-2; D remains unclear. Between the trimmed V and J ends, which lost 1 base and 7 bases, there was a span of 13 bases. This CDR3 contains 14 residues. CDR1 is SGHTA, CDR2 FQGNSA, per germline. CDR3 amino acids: CTSSLGGSSGGYTF. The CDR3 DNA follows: TGTACCAGCAGCTTAGGCGGGTCCTCTGGTGGCTACACCTTC.

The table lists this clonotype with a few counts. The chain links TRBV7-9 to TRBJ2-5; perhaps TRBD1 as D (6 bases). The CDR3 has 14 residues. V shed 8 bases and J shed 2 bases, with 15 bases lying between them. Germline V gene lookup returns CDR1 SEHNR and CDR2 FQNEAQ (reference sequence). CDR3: CASYPGQGQETQYF. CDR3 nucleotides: TGTGCCAGCTACCCTGGGCAGGGGCAAGAGACCCAGTACTTC.

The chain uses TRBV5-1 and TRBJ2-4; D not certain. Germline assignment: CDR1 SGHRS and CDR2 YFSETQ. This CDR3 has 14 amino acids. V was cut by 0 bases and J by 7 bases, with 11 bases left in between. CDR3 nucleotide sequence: TGCGCCAGCAGCTTGGGCCAGGTCGAGAACATTCAGTACTTC. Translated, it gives CASSLGQVENIQYF.

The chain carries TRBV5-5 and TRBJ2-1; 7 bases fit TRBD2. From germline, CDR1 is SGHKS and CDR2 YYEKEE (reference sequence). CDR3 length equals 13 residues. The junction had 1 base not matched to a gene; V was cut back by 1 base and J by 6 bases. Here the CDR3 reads CASSLWTSNEQFF. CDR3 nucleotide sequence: TGTGCCAGCAGCTTGTGGACTAGCAATGAGCAGTTCTTC.

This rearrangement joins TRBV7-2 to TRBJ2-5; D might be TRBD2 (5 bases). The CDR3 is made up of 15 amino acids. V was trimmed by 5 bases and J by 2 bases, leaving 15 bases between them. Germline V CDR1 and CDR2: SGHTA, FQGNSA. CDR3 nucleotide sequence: TGTGCCAGCAGCATAGATAGCGTGGATCAAGAGACCCAGTACTTC. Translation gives CASSIDSVDQETQYF.